This TCR beta chain was sequenced for a study of beta chain features in type 1 diabetes. Study-wide findings and caveats: Diminished insertions and augmented deletions at VDJ junctions characterized type 1 diabetes patients.

Expressed TCRB transcripts were sequenced, since all the RNA that had been isolated was reverse transcribed. Naive, central memory and regulatory T cell samples averaged roughly 3.7 million reads. Libraries were prepared by immunoSEQ multiplex PCR; TCRdb keeps only in-frame clonotypes and omits some of them. The data show hundreds of thousands of clones, roughly 11% seen once. V lost 5 bases, J lost 4 bases, and 8 bases lay in between. Germline V gene data show CDR1 as MNHEY and CDR2 as SVGAGI. The CDR3 has 12 amino acids. As to this clone: Its cognate antigen is unknown.

The clonotype was recovered from a woman under 30 in good health. Sequences were obtained from naive CD4+ T cells from blood. The chain links TRBV6-5 to TRBJ1-2; D uncertain. CDR3 nucleotides: TGTGCCAGCAGTCAGAGGCTCTATGGCTACACCTTC. This codes for CASSQRLYGYTF.